This TCR beta chain was found in a study of T cell responses to AZD1222 COVID-19 vaccine. As for this clone: Its antigen is unknown.

General study findings and limits: The donor group comprised mostly white British people and more females; the analysis possibly underestimated clonal diversity. Spike-specific TCR breadth rose after two AZD1222 doses, and depth rose as well.

Only in-frame clones appear in the TCRdb table, and some are missing; sequencing was by immunoSEQ multiplex PCR. Among about 140,000 clones listed, 92% were seen once. The source of this sequence is an adult in good health. The sample here was peripheral blood, taken on day 0 of AZD1222 vaccination.

CDR3 sequence (DNA): TGTGCCAGCAGCTTAGCGGGACTAGCTCCGTACGAGCAGTACTTC. It encodes CASSLAGLAPYEQYF. The chain links TRBV7-8 to TRBJ2-7; 9 bases agree with TRBD2. V lost 0 bases to trimming and J lost 4 bases; unmatched junction nucleotides: 4. The CDR3 spans 15 residues. Per germline, CDR1 SGHVS and CDR2 FQNEAQ.